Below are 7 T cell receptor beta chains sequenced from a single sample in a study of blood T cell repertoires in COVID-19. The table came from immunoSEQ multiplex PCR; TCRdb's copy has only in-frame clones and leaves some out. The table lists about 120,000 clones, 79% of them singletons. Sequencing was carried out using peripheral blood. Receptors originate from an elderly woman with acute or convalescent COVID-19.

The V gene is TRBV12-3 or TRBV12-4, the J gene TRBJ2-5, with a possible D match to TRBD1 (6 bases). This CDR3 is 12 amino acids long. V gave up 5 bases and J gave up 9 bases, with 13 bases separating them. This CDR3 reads CASSGPRGSQYF. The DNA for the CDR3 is TGTGCCAGCAGTGGCCCGAGGGGGTCCCAGTACTTC.

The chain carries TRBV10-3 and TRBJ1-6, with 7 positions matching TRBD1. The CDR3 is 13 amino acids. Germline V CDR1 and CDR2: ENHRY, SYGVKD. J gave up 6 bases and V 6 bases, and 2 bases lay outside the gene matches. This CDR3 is CAIRGQVNSPLHF. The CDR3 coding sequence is TGTGCCATCAGAGGACAGGTTAATTCACCCCTCCACTTT.

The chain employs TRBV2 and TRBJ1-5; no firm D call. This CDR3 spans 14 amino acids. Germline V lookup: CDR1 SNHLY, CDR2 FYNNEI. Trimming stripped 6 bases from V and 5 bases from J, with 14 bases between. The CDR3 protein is CASRDPTGDQPQHF. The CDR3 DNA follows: TGTGCCAGCAGGGATCCGACGGGAGATCAGCCCCAGCATTTT.

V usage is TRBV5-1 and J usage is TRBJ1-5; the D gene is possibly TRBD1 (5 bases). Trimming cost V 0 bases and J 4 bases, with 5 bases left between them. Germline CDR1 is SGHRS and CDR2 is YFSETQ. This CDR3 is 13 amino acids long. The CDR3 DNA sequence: TGCGCCAGCAGCTTGGCAGGGAATCAGCCCCAGCATTTT. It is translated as CASSLAGNQPQHF.

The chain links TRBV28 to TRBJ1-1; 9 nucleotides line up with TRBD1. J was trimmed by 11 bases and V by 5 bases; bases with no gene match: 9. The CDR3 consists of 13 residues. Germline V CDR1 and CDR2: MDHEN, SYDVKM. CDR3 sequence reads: CASSQQGALRAFF. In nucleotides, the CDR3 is TGTGCCAGCAGTCAACAGGGGGCGCTTAGGGCTTTCTTT.

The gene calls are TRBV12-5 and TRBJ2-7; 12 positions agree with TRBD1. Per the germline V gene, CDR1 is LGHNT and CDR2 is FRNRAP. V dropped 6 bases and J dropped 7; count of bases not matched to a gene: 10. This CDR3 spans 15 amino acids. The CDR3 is CASGRPGQGAWEQYF. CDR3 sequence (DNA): TGTGCTAGTGGCCGTCCGGGACAGGGGGCTTGGGAGCAGTACTTC.

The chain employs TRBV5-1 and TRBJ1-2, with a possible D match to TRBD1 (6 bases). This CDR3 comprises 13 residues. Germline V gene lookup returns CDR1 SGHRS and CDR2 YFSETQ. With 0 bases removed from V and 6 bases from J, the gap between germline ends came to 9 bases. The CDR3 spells CASSLGAGDGYTF. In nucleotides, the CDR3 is TGCGCCAGCAGCTTGGGAGCAGGGGATGGCTACACCTTC.